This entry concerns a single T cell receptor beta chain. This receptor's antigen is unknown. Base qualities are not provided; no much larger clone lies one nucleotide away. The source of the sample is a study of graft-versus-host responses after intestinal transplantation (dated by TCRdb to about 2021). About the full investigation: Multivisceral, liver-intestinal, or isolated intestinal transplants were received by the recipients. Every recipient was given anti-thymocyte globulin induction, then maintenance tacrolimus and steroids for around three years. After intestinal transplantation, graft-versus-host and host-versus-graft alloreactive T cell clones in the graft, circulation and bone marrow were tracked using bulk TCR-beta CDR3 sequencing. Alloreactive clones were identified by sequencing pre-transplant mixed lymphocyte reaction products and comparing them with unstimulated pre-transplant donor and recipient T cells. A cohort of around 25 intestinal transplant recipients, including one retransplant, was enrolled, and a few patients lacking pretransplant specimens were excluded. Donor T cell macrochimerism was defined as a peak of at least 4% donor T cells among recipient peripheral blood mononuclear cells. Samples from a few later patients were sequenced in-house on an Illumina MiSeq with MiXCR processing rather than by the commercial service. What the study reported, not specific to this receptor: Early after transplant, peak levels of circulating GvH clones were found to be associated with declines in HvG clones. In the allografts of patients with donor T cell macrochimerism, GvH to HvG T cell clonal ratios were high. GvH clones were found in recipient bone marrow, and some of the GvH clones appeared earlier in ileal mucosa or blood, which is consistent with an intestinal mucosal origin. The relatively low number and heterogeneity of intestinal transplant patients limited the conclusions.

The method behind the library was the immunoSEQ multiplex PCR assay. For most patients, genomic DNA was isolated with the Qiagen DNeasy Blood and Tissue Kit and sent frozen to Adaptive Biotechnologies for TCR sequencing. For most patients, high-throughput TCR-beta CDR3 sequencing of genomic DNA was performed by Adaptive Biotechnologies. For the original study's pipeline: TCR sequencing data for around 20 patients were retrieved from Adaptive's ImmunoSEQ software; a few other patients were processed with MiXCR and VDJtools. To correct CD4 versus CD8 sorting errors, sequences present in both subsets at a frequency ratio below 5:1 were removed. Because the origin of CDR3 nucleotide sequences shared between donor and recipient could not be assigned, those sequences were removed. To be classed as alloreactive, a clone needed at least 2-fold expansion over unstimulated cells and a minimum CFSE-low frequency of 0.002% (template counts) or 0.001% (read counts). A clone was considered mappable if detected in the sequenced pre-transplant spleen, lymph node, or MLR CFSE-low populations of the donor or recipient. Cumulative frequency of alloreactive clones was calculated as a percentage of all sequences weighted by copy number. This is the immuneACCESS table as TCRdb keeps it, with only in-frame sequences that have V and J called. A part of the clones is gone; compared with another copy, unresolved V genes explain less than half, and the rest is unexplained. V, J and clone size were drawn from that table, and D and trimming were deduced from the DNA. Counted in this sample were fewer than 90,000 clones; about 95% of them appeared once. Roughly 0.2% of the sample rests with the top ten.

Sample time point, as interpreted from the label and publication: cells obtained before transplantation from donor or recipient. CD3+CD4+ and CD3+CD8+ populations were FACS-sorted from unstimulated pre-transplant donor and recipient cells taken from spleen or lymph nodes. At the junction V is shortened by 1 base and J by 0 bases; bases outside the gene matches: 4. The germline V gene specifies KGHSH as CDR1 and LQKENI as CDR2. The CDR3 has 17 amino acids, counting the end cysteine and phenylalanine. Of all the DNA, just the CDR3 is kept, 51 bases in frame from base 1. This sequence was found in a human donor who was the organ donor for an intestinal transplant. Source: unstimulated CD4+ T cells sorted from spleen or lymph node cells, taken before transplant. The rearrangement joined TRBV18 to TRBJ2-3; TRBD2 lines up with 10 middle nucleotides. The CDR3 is CASSPRGLATSTDTQYF. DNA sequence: TGTGCCAGCTCACCACGGGGACTAGCGACAAGCACAGATACGCAGTATTTT.